These 6 T cell receptor beta chains originate from one sample sequenced in a study of blood T cell repertoires in COVID-19. Assay used: immunoSEQ multiplex PCR; TCRdb lists only in-frame clones, some missing. Here the sample spans about 120,000 clones, roughly four fifths being singletons. The sample consisted of peripheral blood. These receptor sequences come from a man in his 70s with active or convalescent COVID-19.

The gene calls are TRBV3-1 (or the pseudogene TRBV3-2) and TRBJ2-3, with TRBD2 identical over 8 bases. After removal of 6 bases from V and 7 bases from J, the junction contained 12 bases not matched to a gene. The CDR3 loop spans 15 amino acids. Germline V gene lookup returns CDR1 LGHDT and CDR2 YNNKEL (reference sequence). CDR3 protein: CASRIIAGMVYTQYF. CDR3 nucleotide sequence: TGTGCCAGCAGGATTATAGCGGGAATGGTGTATACGCAGTATTTT.

The V gene is TRBV28, the J gene TRBJ2-5, with 8 bases fitting TRBD2. Germline values: CDR1 MDHEN, CDR2 SYDVKM. The CDR3 length is 13 residues. Trimming cost V 6 bases and J 7 bases; bases outside gene matches: 7. CDR3 sequence (DNA): TGTGCCAGCAGCTCGACTAGCGTTAGGACCCAGTACTTC. Translating gives CASSSTSVRTQYF.

The chain has TRBV12-5 and TRBJ2-3; 9 bases line up with TRBD2. After removal of 4 bases from V and 0 bases from J, the junction contained 5 bases not matched to a gene. The V gene's germline CDR1 is LGHNT and CDR2 FRNRAP. CDR3 length: 16 residues. CDR3 nucleotide sequence: TGTGCTAGTGGTTCCAATCTAGCGGGAAGCACAGATACGCAGTATTTT. It specifies CASGSNLAGSTDTQYF.

The V call is TRBV2, the J call TRBJ1-5; D call uncertain. V lost 7 bases and J 1 base, leaving 8 bases between the germline ends. This CDR3 has 13 residues. Per the germline V gene, CDR1 is SNHLY and CDR2 is FYNNEI. This CDR3 reads CASTRSSNQPQHF. The CDR3 DNA sequence: TGTGCCAGCACGAGATCAAGCAATCAGCCCCAGCATTTT.

The table lists this clone with a few counts. The chain links TRBV5-5 to TRBJ2-5, with 13 positions matching TRBD2. The CDR3 totals 16 residues. Germline V gives CDR1 SGHKS, CDR2 YYEKEE (reference sequence). V lost 4 bases to trimming and J lost 2 bases; unmatched junction nucleotides: 5. The CDR3 nucleotides read TGTGCCAGCAGCCCTACTAGCGGGGGGGCTCAAGAGACCCAGTACTTC. Translation: CASSPTSGGAQETQYF.

The chain joins TRBV9 to TRBJ1-1; D is uncertain. CDR3 size: 13 residues. Trimming shortened V by 2 bases and J by 11 bases, and 16 bases separated the two germline ends. The germline V gene has CDR1 SGDLS and CDR2 YYNGEE. CDR3 residues: CASSVGLTGSAFF. The CDR3 region has the DNA TGTGCCAGCAGCGTTGGCCTCACGGGGTCGGCTTTCTTT.